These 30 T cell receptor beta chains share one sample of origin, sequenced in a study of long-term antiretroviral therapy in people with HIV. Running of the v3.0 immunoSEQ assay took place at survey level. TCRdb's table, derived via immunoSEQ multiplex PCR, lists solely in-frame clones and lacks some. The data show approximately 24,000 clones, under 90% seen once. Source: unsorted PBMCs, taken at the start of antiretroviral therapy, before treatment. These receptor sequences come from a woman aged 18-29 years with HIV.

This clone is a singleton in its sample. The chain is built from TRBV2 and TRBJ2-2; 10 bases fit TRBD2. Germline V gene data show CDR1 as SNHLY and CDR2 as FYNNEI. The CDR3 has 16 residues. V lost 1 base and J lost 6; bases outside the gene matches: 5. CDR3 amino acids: CASSEGLAGLSGELFF. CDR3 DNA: TGTGCCAGCAGTGAAGGACTAGCGGGTCTTTCCGGGGAGCTGTTTTTT.

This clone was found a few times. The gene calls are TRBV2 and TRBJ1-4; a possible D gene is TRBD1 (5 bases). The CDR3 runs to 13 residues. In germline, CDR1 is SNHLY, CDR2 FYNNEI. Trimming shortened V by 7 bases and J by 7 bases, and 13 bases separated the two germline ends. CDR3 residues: CASTGQVGEKLFF. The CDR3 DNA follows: TGTGCCAGCACAGGGCAGGTCGGTGAAAAACTGTTTTTT.

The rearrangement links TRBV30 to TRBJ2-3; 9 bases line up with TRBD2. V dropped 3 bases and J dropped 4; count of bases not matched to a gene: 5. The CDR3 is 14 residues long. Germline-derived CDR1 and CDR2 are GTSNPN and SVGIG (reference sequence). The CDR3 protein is CAWRFAGGSDTQYF. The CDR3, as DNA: TGTGCCTGGAGGTTCGCGGGAGGGTCAGATACGCAGTATTTT.

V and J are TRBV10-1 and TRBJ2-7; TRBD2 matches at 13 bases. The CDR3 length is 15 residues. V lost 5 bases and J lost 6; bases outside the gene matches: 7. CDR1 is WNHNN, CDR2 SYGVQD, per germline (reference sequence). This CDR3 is CASSSGLAGATEQYF. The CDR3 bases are TGCGCCAGCAGTTCCGGACTAGCGGGAGCAACCGAGCAGTACTTC.

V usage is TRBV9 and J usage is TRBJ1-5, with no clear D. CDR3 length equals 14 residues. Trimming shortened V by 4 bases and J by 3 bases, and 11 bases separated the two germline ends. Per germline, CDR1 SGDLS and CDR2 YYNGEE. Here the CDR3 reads CASSQDGFNQPQHF. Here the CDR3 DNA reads TGTGCCAGCAGCCAAGACGGTTTCAATCAGCCCCAGCATTTT.

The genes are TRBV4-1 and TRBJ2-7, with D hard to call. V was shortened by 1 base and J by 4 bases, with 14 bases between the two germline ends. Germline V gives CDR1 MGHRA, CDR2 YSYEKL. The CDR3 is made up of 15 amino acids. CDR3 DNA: TGCGCCAGCAGCCAAGCCGCAAACCCCTTTTACGAGCAGTACTTC. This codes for CASSQAANPFYEQYF.

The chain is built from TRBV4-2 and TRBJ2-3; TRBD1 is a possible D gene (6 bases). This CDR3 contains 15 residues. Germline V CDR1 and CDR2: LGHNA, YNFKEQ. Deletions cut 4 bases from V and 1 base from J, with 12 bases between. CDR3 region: CASSPTGSRTDTQYF. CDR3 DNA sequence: TGTGCCAGCAGCCCCACAGGGTCGCGCACAGATACGCAGTATTTT.

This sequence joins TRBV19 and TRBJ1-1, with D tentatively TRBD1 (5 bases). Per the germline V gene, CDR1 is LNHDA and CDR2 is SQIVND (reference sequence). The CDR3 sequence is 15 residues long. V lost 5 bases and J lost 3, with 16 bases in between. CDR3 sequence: CASSQAGLFYTEAFF. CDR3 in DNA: TGTGCCAGTAGTCAAGCGGGACTGTTCTACACTGAAGCTTTCTTT. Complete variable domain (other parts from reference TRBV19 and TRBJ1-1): DGGITQSPKYLFRKEGQNVTLSCEQNLNHDAMYWYRQDPGQGLRLIYYSQIVNDFQKGDIAEGYSVSREKKESFPLTVTSAQKNPTAFYLCASSQAGLFYTEAFFGQGTRLTVV.

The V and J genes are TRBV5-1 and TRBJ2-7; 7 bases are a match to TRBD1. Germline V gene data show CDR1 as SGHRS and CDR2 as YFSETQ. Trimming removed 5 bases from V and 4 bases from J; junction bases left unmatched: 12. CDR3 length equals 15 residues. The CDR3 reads CASRQGTAVGYEQYF. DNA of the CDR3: TGCGCCAGCAGGCAAGGGACAGCGGTGGGATACGAGCAGTACTTC. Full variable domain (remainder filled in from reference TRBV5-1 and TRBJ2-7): KAGVTQTPRYLIKTRGQQVTLSCSPISGHRSVSWYQQTPGQGLQFLFEYFSETQRNKGNFPGRFSGRQFSNSRSEMNVSTLELGDSALYLCASRQGTAVGYEQYFGPGTRLTVT.

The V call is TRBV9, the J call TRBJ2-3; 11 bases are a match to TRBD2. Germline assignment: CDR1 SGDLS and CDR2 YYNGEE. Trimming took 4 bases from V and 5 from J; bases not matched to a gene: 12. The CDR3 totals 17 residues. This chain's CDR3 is CASSRDGLAGGGDTQYF. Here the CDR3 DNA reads TGTGCCAGCAGCCGGGACGGGCTAGCGGGGGGAGGAGATACGCAGTATTTT.

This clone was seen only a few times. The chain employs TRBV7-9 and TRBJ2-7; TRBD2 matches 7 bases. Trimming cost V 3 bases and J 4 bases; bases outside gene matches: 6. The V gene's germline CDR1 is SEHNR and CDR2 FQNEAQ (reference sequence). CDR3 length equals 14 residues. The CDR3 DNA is TGTGCCAGCAGCTTCGCGGGAGTACCATACGAGCAGTACTTC. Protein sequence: CASSFAGVPYEQYF.

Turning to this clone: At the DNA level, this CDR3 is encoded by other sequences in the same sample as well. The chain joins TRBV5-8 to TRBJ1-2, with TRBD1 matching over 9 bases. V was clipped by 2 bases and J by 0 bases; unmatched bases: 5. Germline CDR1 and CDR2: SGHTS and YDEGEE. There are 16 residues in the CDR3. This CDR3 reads CASSLAGTGTNYGYTF. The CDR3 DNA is TGTGCCAGCAGCTTAGCCGGGACAGGGACTAACTATGGCTACACCTTC.

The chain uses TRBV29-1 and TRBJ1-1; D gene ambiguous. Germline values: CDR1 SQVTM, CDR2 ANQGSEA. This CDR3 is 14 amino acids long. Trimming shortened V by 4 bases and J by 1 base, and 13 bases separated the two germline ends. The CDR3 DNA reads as TGCAGCGTTGTCATGGGGAATAGGAACACTGAAGCTTTCTTT. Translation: CSVVMGNRNTEAFF.

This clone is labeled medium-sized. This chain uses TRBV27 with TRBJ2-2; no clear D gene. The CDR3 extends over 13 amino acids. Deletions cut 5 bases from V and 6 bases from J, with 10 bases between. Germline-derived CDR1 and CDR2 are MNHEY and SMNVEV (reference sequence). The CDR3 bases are TGTGCCAGCAGTGCAGGTGGGGCCGGGGAGCTGTTTTTT. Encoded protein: CASSAGGAGELFF.

The CDR3: CASNPAGPNTEAFF. CDR3 sequence (DNA): TGTGCCAGTAATCCCGCCGGTCCGAATACTGAAGCTTTCTTT. The rearrangement links TRBV19 to TRBJ1-1; D remains unclear. The V gene's germline CDR1 is LNHDA and CDR2 SQIVND (reference sequence). Between the trimmed V and J ends, which lost 7 bases and 5 bases, there was a span of 17 bases. The CDR3 length is 14 residues.

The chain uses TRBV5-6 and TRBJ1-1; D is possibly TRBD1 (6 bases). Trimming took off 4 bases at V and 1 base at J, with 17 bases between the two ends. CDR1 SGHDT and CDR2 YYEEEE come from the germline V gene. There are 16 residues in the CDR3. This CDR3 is CASSGFYRDANTEAFF. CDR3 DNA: TGTGCCAGCAGCGGCTTCTACAGGGATGCGAACACTGAAGCTTTCTTT.

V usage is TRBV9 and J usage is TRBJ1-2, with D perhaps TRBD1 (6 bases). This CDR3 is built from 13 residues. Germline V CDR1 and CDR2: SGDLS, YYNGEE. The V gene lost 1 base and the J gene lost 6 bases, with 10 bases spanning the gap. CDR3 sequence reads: CASSVTGRNGYTF. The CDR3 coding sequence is TGTGCCAGCAGCGTAACAGGGCGGAATGGCTACACCTTC. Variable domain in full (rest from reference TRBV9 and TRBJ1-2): DSGVTQTPKHLITATGQRVTLRCSPRSGDLSVYWYQQSLDQGLQFLIQYYNGEERAKGNILERFSAQQFPDLHSELNLSSLELGDSALYFCASSVTGRNGYTFGSGTRLTVV.

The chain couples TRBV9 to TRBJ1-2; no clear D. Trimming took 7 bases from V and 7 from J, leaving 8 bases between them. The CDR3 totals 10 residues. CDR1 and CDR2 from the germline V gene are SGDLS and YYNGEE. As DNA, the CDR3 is TGTGCCAGCTCCTTGGGTGGCTACACCTTC. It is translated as CASSLGGYTF. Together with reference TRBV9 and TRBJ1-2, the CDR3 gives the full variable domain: DSGVTQTPKHLITATGQRVTLRCSPRSGDLSVYWYQQSLDQGLQFLIQYYNGEERAKGNILERFSAQQFPDLHSELNLSSLELGDSALYFCASSLGGYTFGSGTRLTVV.

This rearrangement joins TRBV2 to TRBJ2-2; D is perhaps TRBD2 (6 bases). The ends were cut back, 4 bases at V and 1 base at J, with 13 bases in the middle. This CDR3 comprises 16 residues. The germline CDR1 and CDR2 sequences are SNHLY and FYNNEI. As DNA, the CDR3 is TGTGCCAGCAGTGTTCAAGTCGGGAGGAACACCGGGGAGCTGTTTTTT. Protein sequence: CASSVQVGRNTGELFF.

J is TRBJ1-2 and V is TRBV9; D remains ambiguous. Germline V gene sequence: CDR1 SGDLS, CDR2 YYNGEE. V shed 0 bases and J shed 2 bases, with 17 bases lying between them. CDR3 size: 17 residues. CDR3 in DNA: TGTGCCAGCAGCGTAGTCCCGCCGTTCGGAGGGAACTATGGCTACACCTTC. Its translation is CASSVVPPFGGNYGYTF.

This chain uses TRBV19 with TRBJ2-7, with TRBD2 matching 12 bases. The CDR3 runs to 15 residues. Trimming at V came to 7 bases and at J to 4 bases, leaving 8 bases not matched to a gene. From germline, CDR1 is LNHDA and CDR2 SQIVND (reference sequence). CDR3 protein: CASTPASGGAYEQYF. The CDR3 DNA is TGTGCCAGTACCCCCGCTAGCGGGGGGGCTTACGAGCAGTACTTC.

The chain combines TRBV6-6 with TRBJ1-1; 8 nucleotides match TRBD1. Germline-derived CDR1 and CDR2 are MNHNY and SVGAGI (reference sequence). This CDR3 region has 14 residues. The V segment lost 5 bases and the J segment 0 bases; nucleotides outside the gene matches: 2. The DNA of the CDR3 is TGTGCCAGCAGTCCGGGACAGGTGAACACTGAAGCTTTCTTT. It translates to CASSPGQVNTEAFF.

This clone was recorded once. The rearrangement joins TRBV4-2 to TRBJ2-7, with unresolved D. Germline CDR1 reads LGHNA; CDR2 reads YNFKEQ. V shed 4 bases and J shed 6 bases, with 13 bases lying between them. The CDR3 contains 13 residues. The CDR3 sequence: CASSRPGSGEQYF. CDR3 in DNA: TGTGCCAGCAGCCGGCCCGGATCAGGCGAGCAGTACTTC.

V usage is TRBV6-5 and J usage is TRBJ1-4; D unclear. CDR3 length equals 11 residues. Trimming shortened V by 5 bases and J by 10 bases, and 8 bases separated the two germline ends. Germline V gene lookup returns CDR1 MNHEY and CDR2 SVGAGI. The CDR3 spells CASSRGGKLFF. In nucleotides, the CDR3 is TGTGCCAGCAGTAGAGGCGGAAAACTGTTTTTT.

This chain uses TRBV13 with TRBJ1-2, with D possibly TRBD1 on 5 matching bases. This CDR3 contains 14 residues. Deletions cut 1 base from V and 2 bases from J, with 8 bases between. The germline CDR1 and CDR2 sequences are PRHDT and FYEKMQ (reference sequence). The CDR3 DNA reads TGTGCCAGCAGCTTAGTAGCAGGGAACTATGGCTACACCTTC. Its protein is CASSLVAGNYGYTF.

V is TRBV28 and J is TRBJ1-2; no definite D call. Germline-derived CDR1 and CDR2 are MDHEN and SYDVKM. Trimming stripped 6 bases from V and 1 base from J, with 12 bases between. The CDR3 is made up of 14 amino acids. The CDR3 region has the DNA TGTGCCAGCAGGATACAGCGAATTAACTATGGCTACACCTTC. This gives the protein CASRIQRINYGYTF.

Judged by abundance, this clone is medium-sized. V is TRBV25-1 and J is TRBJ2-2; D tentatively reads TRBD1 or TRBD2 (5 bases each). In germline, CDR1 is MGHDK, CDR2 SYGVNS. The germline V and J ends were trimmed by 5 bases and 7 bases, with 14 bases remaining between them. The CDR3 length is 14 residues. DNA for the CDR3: TGTGCCAGCAGTCCTATGGGACGACTCGGGGAGCTGTTTTTT. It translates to CASSPMGRLGELFF.

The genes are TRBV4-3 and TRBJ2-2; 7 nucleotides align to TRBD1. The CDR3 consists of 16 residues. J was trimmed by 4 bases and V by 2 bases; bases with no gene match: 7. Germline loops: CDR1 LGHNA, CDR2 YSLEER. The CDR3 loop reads CASSQRPDRATGELFF. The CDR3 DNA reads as TGCGCCAGCAGCCAACGCCCCGACAGGGCCACCGGGGAGCTGTTTTTT.

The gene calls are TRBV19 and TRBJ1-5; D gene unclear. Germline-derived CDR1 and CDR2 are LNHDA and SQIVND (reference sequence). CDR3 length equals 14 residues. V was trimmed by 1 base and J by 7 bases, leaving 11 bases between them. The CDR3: CASSIGQTFQPQHF. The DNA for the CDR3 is TGTGCCAGTAGTATAGGTCAAACCTTCCAGCCCCAGCATTTT. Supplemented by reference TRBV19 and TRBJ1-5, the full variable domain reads DGGITQSPKYLFRKEGQNVTLSCEQNLNHDAMYWYRQDPGQGLRLIYYSQIVNDFQKGDIAEGYSVSREKKESFPLTVTSAQKNPTAFYLCASSIGQTFQPQHFGDGTRLSIL.

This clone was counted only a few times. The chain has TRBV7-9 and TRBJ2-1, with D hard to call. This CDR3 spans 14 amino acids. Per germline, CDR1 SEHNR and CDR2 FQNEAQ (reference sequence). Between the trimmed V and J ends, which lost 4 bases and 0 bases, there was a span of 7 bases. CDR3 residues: CASSWDSSYNEQFF. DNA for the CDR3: TGTGCCAGCAGCTGGGATAGCTCCTACAATGAGCAGTTCTTC.